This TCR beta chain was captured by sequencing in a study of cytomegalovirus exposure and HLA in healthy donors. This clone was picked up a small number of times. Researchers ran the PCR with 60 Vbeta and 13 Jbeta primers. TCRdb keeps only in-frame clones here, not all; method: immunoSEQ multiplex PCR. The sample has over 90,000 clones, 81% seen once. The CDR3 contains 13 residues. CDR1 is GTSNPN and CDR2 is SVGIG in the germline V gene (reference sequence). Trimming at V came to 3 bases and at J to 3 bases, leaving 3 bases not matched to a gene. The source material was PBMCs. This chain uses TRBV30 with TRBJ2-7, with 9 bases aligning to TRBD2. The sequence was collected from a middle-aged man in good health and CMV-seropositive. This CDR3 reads CAWRLAGSYEQYF. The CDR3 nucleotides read TGTGCCTGGAGACTAGCGGGTAGCTACGAGCAGTACTTC.